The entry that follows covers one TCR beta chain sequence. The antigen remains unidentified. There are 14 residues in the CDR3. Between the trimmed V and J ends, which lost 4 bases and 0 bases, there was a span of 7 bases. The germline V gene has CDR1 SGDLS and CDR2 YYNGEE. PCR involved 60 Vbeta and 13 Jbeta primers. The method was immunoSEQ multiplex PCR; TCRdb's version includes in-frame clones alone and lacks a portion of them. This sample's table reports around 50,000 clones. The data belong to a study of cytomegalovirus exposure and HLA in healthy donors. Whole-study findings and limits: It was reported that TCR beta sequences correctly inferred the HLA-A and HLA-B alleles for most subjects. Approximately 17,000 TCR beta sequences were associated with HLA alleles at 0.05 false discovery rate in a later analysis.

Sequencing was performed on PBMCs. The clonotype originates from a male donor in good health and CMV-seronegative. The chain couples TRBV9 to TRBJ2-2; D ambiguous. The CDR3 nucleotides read TGTGCCAGCAGCCTTCTTACGAACACCGGGGAGCTGTTTTTT. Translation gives CASSLLTNTGELFF.